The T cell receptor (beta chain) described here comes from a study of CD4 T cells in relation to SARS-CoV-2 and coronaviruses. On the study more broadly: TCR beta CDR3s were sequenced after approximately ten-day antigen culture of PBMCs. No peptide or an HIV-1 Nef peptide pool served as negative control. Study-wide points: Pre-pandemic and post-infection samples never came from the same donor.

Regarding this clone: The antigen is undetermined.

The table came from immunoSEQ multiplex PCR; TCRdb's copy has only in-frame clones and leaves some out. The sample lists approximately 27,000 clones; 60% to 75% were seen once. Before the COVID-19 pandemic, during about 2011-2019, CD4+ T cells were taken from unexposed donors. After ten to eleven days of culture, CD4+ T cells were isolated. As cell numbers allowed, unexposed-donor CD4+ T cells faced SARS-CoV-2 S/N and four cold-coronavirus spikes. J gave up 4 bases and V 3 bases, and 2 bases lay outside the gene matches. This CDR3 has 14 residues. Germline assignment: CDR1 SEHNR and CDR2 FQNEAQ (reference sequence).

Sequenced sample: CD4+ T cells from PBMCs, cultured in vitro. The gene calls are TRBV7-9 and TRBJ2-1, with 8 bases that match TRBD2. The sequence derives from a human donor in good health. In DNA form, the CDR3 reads TGTGCCAGCAGCTTGGGGACTAGTTACAATGAGCAGTTCTTC. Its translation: CASSLGTSYNEQFF.